These 16 T cell receptor beta chains share one sample of origin, sequenced in a study of blood T cell repertoires in COVID-19. Data came from immunoSEQ multiplex PCR; TCRdb stores just in-frame clones and leaves some out. The table lists more than 300,000 clones, around nine tenths of them singletons. Sequencing was performed on PBMCs or T cells enriched from blood (not recorded which). The receptor set was obtained from a woman under 30 who had recovered from COVID-19.

This clone is a singleton in its sample. This chain connects TRBV7-9 to TRBJ2-2; TRBD1 is a possible D gene (6 bases). The CDR3 totals 15 residues. V was pared by 7 bases and J by 4 bases, with 16 bases between. The germline gives CDR1 SEHNR, CDR2 FQNEAQ (reference sequence). The CDR3 spells CASMGADYPTGELFF. In nucleotides, the CDR3 is TGTGCCAGCATGGGGGCAGACTATCCCACCGGGGAGCTGTTTTTT.

The rearrangement links TRBV6-5 to TRBJ1-6, with unresolved D. The CDR3 runs 15 residues. The germline V and J ends were trimmed by 2 bases and 7 bases, with 12 bases remaining between them. Germline assignment: CDR1 MNHEY and CDR2 SVGAGI. CDR3 in amino acids: CASSYRRIGNSPLHF. CDR3 nucleotide sequence: TGTGCCAGCAGTTACCGCAGGATTGGGAATTCACCCCTCCACTTT.

The chain recombines TRBV9 with TRBJ2-5; tentatively, D is TRBD2 (6 bases). Trimming took 3 bases from V and 5 from J, leaving 14 bases between them. Germline V lookup: CDR1 SGDLS, CDR2 YYNGEE. CDR3 length: 14 residues. CDR3 sequence reads: CASSASVGGETQYF. The CDR3 coding sequence is TGTGCCAGCAGCGCTAGCGTTGGGGGGGAGACCCAGTACTTC.

J is TRBJ2-2 and V is TRBV28; 8 bases line up with TRBD2. This CDR3 contains 16 residues. J lost 4 bases, V lost 3 bases, and 7 bases had no gene match. From germline, CDR1 is MDHEN and CDR2 SYDVKM. In DNA form, the CDR3 reads TGTGCCAGCAGTTTCACCGGACTAGCTCTCACCGGGGAGCTGTTTTTT. Its translation is CASSFTGLALTGELFF.

The chain couples TRBV18 to TRBJ2-3; TRBD2 matches at 11 bases. The trim removed 4 bases at V and 3 bases at J, leaving 6 bases unmatched. Germline V gives CDR1 KGHSH, CDR2 LQKENI. This CDR3 is built from 16 residues. The CDR3 is CASSRSSGGATDTQYF. Here the CDR3 DNA reads TGTGCCAGCTCACGAAGTAGCGGGGGGGCGACAGATACGCAGTATTTT.

The chain combines TRBV7-6 with TRBJ1-1; TRBD1 agrees at 10 bases. CDR1 is SGHVS, CDR2 FNYEAQ, per germline. The CDR3 is 14 residues long. Germline trimming cut 5 bases from V and 4 bases from J; bases unmatched to any gene: 4. The CDR3 DNA sequence: TGTGCCAGCAGCCCCAGGACAGGGGGCACTGAAGCTTTCTTT. This sequence encodes CASSPRTGGTEAFF.

The J gene is TRBJ1-4, the V gene TRBV5-1; unclear D gene. Between the trimmed V and J ends, which lost 4 bases and 0 bases, there was a span of 16 bases. The CDR3 spans 17 residues. Germline V lookup: CDR1 SGHRS, CDR2 YFSETQ. The CDR3 nucleotides are TGCGCCAGCAGCCACCGTCGGAGTATGGCAACTAATGAAAAACTGTTTTTT. Protein sequence: CASSHRRSMATNEKLFF. Variable domain in full (rest from reference TRBV5-1 and TRBJ1-4): KAGVTQTPRYLIKTRGQQVTLSCSPISGHRSVSWYQQTPGQGLQFLFEYFSETQRNKGNFPGRFSGRQFSNSRSEMNVSTLELGDSALYLCASSHRRSMATNEKLFFGSGTQLSVL.

On this clone itself: Within the sample, other DNA sequences also encode this same CDR3. V is TRBV28 and J is TRBJ1-3; D is unresolved. The CDR3 totals 11 residues. Germline V lookup: CDR1 MDHEN, CDR2 SYDVKM. V lost 6 bases, J lost 4 bases, and 4 bases lay in between. CDR3 residues: CASSLGNTIYF. The CDR3 nucleotides read TGTGCCAGCAGCCTAGGAAACACCATATATTTT.

CDR3 protein: CASSPSPRGQETQYF. CDR3 nucleotides: TGTGCCAGCAGCCCCTCCCCGCGGGGACAAGAGACCCAGTACTTC. The chain combines TRBV13 with TRBJ2-5, with D perhaps TRBD2 (6 bases). In germline, CDR1 is PRHDT, CDR2 FYEKMQ (reference sequence). The CDR3 runs to 15 residues. V shed 5 bases and J shed 2 bases, with 15 bases lying between them. Full variable domain (missing parts from reference TRBV13 and TRBJ2-5): AAGVIQSPRHLIKEKRETATLKCYPIPRHDTVYWYQQGPGQDPQFLISFYEKMQSDKGSIPDRFSAQQFSDYHSELNMSSLELGDSALYFCASSPSPRGQETQYFGPGTRLLVL.

This chain uses TRBV7-6 with TRBJ1-4, with D unclear. CDR1 SGHVS and CDR2 FNYEAQ come from the germline V gene. The CDR3 is 14 residues long. The V end was cut by 2 bases, the J end by 8 bases, with 12 bases between. The CDR3 nucleotides read TGTGCCAGCAGCTTATCCGCGGGAGACGAAAAACTGTTTTTT. It specifies CASSLSAGDEKLFF.

The CDR3 sequence is CAISESGGLGNQPQHF. DNA of the CDR3: TGTGCCATCAGTGAGTCAGGAGGGTTGGGCAATCAGCCCCAGCATTTT. The chain joins TRBV10-3 to TRBJ1-5; no definite D call. CDR1 is ENHRY, CDR2 SYGVKD, per germline. V was clipped by 0 bases and J by 2 bases, with 11 bases between them. This CDR3 has 16 amino acids.

V is TRBV11-2 and J is TRBJ2-7, with 10 nucleotides matching TRBD2. The germline V gene has CDR1 SGHAT and CDR2 FQNNGV. This CDR3 is built from 15 residues. V lost 5 bases and J lost 0; bases outside the gene matches: 4. CDR3 protein: CASSGGTSVSYEQYF. The CDR3 DNA follows: TGTGCCAGCAGCGGGGGGACTAGCGTCTCCTACGAGCAGTACTTC.

The rearrangement uses TRBV7-2 and TRBJ2-3, with D tentatively TRBD2 (5 bases). Trimming left V 1 base short and J 0 bases short, with 11 bases between. Germline V gene sequence: CDR1 SGHTA, CDR2 FQGNSA. The CDR3 totals 16 residues. CDR3 DNA: TGTGCCAGCAGCTTAGTCGCCGGGATGAGCACAGATACGCAGTATTTT. This encodes CASSLVAGMSTDTQYF. The full variable domain, rest sourced from reference TRBV7-2 and TRBJ2-3, is GAGVSQSPSNKVTEKGKDVELRCDPISGHTALYWYRQSLGQGLEFLIYFQGNSAPDKSGLPSDRFSAERTGGSVSTLTIQRTQQEDSAVYLCASSLVAGMSTDTQYFGPGTRLTVL.

Here the CDR3 DNA reads TGCGCCAGCGGGGACAGGGGGCTTGGTGAGCAGTTCTTC. This codes for CASGDRGLGEQFF. The V and J genes are TRBV4-3 and TRBJ2-1; 12 nucleotides align to TRBD1. Germline assignment: CDR1 LGHNA and CDR2 YSLEER. J lost 9 bases, V lost 8 bases, and 5 bases had no gene match. This CDR3 region has 13 residues.

This clone was picked up one time. The chain is built from TRBV5-1 and TRBJ2-3; tentatively, D is TRBD1 (6 bases). Germline CDR1 SGHRS, CDR2 YFSETQ. The CDR3 extends over 15 amino acids. V shed 7 bases and J shed 2 bases, with 17 bases lying between them. The CDR3 protein is CASGQIGSNTDTQYF. CDR3 DNA sequence: TGCGCCAGCGGACAGATCGGATCTAACACAGATACGCAGTATTTT.

The chain has TRBV19 and TRBJ1-4; no clear D. V was clipped by 9 bases and J by 0 bases, with 8 bases between them. This CDR3 region has 13 residues. The V gene's germline CDR1 is LNHDA and CDR2 SQIVND (reference sequence). The CDR3 loop is CASGKTTNEKLFF. The DNA for the CDR3 is TGTGCCAGCGGTAAAACAACTAATGAAAAACTGTTTTTT.